This TCR beta chain was observed in a study of T cell repertoires in cytomegalovirus infection. Study information: Indications came from public TCR beta signatures; they pointed to CMV infection and to a matching HLA type. Findings and caveats of the study: Carriers of CMV plus the relevant HLA were identified by cumulative public TCR beta family frequency.

This CDR3 comprises 17 residues. The V end was cut by 0 bases, the J end by 2 bases, with 15 bases between. Germline loops: CDR1 SGHNT, CDR2 YENEEA. This clonotype was detected a few times. Its antigen is not identified. TCRdb analysed the reads with MiXCR anew, one entry per CDR3 protein. The sample includes some 900,000 distinct CDR3 sequences, about 30% of them seen just once. The receptor comes from a human donor in good health (CMV status not recorded). Some clones in this sample may be carry-over from other donors' samples. Material: cultured CD8+ T cells from PBMCs, obtained from culture after CMV antigen stimulation. The chain carries TRBV11-3 and TRBJ2-3, with D possibly TRBD1 on 7 matching bases. CDR3 nucleotide sequence: TGTGCCAGCAGCTTAGAAAGACAGGGACTTCTCACAGATACGCAGTATTTT. It yields the protein CASSLERQGLLTDTQYF.